These 8 T cell receptor beta chains were all obtained from the same sample, sequenced in a study of blood T cell repertoires in COVID-19. Only in-frame clones appear in the TCRdb table, and some are missing; sequencing was by immunoSEQ multiplex PCR. The table lists approximately 140,000 clones, more than 60% of them singletons. Sequenced: peripheral blood. The source of these receptors is a man older than 75 with acute or convalescent COVID-19.

This clone came up a few times. V usage is TRBV7-9 and J usage is TRBJ2-2; 7 bases are shared with TRBD1. This CDR3 is 15 amino acids long. Germline-derived CDR1 and CDR2 are SEHNR and FQNEAQ (reference sequence). V lost 6 bases and J lost 2; bases outside the gene matches: 6. This CDR3 reads CASRSTGANTGELFF. CDR3 sequence (DNA): TGTGCCAGCAGATCTACAGGGGCCAACACCGGGGAGCTGTTTTTT.

This chain uses TRBV6-2 or TRBV6-3 with TRBJ2-5, with TRBD2 identical over 14 bases. V shed 6 bases, J shed 6 bases, and the junction held 9 bases outside the gene matches. The CDR3 spans 16 residues. CDR1 and CDR2 (germline): MNHEY, SVGEGT. The CDR3 reads CASSSRLAGGLKTQYF. DNA for the CDR3: TGTGCCAGCAGCTCCCGACTAGCGGGGGGGCTTAAGACCCAGTACTTC.

This clone was observed a few times. The V gene is TRBV30, the J gene TRBJ1-1; D gene unclear. V was clipped by 5 bases and J by 10 bases, with 17 bases between them. Germline loops: CDR1 GTSNPN, CDR2 SVGIG (reference sequence). This CDR3 region has 12 residues. CDR3 in DNA: TGTGCCTGGGCCGGACTGGGAAGCGTAGCTTTCTTT. Encoded protein: CAWAGLGSVAFF. The entire variable domain, with the rest obtained from reference TRBV30 and TRBJ1-1, is as follows: SQTIHQWPATLVQPVGSPLSLECTVEGTSNPNLYWYRQAAGRGLQLLFYSVGIGQISSEVPQNLSASRPQDRQFILSSKKLLLSDSGFYLCAWAGLGSVAFFGQGTRLTVV.

The V call is TRBV7-2, the J call TRBJ1-2; TRBD1 matches at 7 bases. The V segment lost 7 bases and the J segment 2 bases; nucleotides outside the gene matches: 7. From germline, CDR1 is SGHTA and CDR2 FQGNSA. The CDR3 covers 14 residues. The CDR3 region is CASTPGQENYGYTF. The DNA for the CDR3 is TGTGCCAGCACCCCCGGACAGGAGAACTATGGCTACACCTTC.

This clone came up a few times. This sequence joins TRBV12-3 or TRBV12-4 and TRBJ2-2; D is perhaps TRBD1 (5 bases). Trimming left V 6 bases short and J 5 bases short, with 10 bases between. This CDR3 spans 13 amino acids. This CDR3 is CASSVTETGELFF. The CDR3 region has the DNA TGTGCCAGCAGCGTGACAGAAACCGGGGAGCTGTTTTTT.

This clone was recorded once. The rearrangement joins TRBV19 to TRBJ2-1, with 7 bases lining up with TRBD1. The CDR3 covers 14 residues. CDR1 is LNHDA, CDR2 SQIVND, per germline (reference sequence). After removal of 6 bases from V and 1 base from J, the junction contained 3 bases not matched to a gene. The chain's CDR3 is CASSLQGSYNEQFF. CDR3 coding DNA: TGTGCCAGTAGCTTACAGGGGTCCTACAATGAGCAGTTCTTC. The complete variable domain, with remaining parts taken from reference TRBV19 and TRBJ2-1, reads DGGITQSPKYLFRKEGQNVTLSCEQNLNHDAMYWYRQDPGQGLRLIYYSQIVNDFQKGDIAEGYSVSREKKESFPLTVTSAQKNPTAFYLCASSLQGSYNEQFFGPGTRLTVL.

V is TRBV6-5 and J is TRBJ1-1; D not resolved. This CDR3 is 15 amino acids long. The V gene lost 0 bases and the J gene lost 1 base, with 9 bases spanning the gap. The germline gives CDR1 MNHEY, CDR2 SVGAGI. CDR3 DNA sequence: TGTGCCAGCAGTTACTCGGGCAGACCGAACACTGAAGCTTTCTTT. Its translation: CASSYSGRPNTEAFF.

The chain has TRBV7-9 and TRBJ1-4; TRBD1 matches 8 bases. The CDR3 covers 15 residues. V gave up 0 bases and J gave up 7 bases; unmatched junction bases: 4. In germline, CDR1 is SEHNR, CDR2 FQNEAQ (reference sequence). The CDR3 region has the DNA TGTGCCAGCAGCTTAGCGGCAGGGGGCGGTGAAAAACTGTTTTTT. Protein sequence: CASSLAAGGGEKLFF. Complete variable domain (other parts from reference TRBV7-9 and TRBJ1-4): DTGVSQNPRHKITKRGQNVTFRCDPISEHNRLYWYRQTLGQGPEFLTYFQNEAQLEKSRLLSDRFSAERPKGSFSTLEIQRTEQGDSAMYLCASSLAAGGGEKLFFGSGTQLSVL.